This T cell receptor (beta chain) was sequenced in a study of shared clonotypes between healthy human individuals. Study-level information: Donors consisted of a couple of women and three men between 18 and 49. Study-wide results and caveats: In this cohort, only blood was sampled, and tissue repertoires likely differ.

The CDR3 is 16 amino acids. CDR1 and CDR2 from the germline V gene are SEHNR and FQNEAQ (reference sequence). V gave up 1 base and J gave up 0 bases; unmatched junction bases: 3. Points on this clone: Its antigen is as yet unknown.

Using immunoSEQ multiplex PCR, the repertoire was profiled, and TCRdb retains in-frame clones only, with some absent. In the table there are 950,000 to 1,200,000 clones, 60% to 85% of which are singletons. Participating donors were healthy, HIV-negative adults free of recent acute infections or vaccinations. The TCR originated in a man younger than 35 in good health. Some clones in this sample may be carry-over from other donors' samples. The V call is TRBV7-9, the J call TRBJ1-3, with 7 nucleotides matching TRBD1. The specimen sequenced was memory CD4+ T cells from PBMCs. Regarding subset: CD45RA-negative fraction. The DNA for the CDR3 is TGTGCCAGCAGCTTAGTTGGGGACAGCTCTGGAAACACCATATATTTT. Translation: CASSLVGDSSGNTIYF.